Detailed here is one T cell receptor beta chain. Antigen specificity is unknown. This entry belongs to a study of chemoradiotherapy in HPV16-positive cancers. Study context: Candidate HPV-specific clones and shared TCR motifs came from two HPV16-positive patients. The study, taken as a whole, reports: During treatment, candidate HPV-specific clones and E7-related motifs expanded in tumor.

V was pared by 7 bases and J by 1 base, with 10 bases between. There are 13 residues in the CDR3. From germline, CDR1 is MDHEN and CDR2 SYDVKM. Repertoires were sampled repeatedly during chemoradiotherapy. TCRdb's table, derived via immunoSEQ multiplex PCR, lists solely in-frame clones and lacks some. This table has approximately 14,000 clones, just over 85% appearing once. Material: blood, obtained from a patient who underwent chemoradiotherapy. The source of this sequence is a human donor with HPV-associated anogenital cancer. The chain is built from TRBV28 and TRBJ1-2, with D uncertain. CDR3 DNA: TGTGCCAGCAAAGCAGCCTTTAACTATGGCTACACCTTC. It codes for CASKAAFNYGYTF.